The 15 T cell receptor beta chains given below trace back to one sample, sequenced in a study of Graves' ophthalmopathy and Graves' hyperthyroidism. Investigators amplified TCR beta CDR3 regions from RNA transcripts. First-round RT-PCR employed HTBI primers, with a second-round multiplex PCR after it. TCRdb analysed the multiplex PCR reads with MiXCR anew, one entry per CDR3 protein. The repertoire has 350,000 to 450,000 distinct CDR3 sequences, over 20% of them found once; the top ten carry more than 2.5%. The material sequenced was peripheral blood. These receptor sequences come from a woman aged 18-35 years with stable Graves' hyperthyroidism.

This clonotype showed up many times. The chain has TRBV20-1 and TRBJ2-5; D is unclear. V was clipped by 6 bases and J by 2 bases, with 10 bases between them. Per germline, CDR1 DFQATT and CDR2 SNEGSKA (reference sequence). The CDR3 runs to 12 residues. The DNA for the CDR3 is TGCAGTGCAAAACAAGCACAAGAGACCCAGTACTTC. It yields the protein CSAKQAQETQYF.

This clonotype was seen ten or more times. The chain couples TRBV2 to TRBJ1-5; D unclear. The CDR3 is made up of 13 amino acids. CDR1 and CDR2 from the germline V gene are SNHLY and FYNNEI. The V end lost 3 bases, the J end lost 4 bases, and 7 bases lay between the germline ends. CDR3 DNA sequence: TGTGCCAGCAGTGATTCGGGGAATCAGCCCCAGCATTTT. It encodes CASSDSGNQPQHF.

This clonotype was found a few times. V usage is TRBV30 and J usage is TRBJ1-3; no definite D call. CDR3 length: 14 residues. Germline loops: CDR1 GTSNPN, CDR2 SVGIG (reference sequence). The V and J ends lost 1 base and 0 bases respectively, with 7 bases between them. The CDR3 nucleotides are TGTGCCTGGAGTGGGGATTACTCTGGAAACACCATATATTTT. This translates into CAWSGDYSGNTIYF. Supplemented by reference TRBV30 and TRBJ1-3, the full variable domain reads SQTIHQWPATLVQPVGSPLSLECTVEGTSNPNLYWYRQAAGRGLQLLFYSVGIGQISSEVPQNLSASRPQDRQFILSSKKLLLSDSGFYLCAWSGDYSGNTIYFGEGSWLTVV.

The chain links TRBV7-2 to TRBJ2-5; TRBD2 agrees at 11 bases. Per the germline V gene, CDR1 is SGHTA and CDR2 is FQGNSA. V gave up 5 bases and J gave up 2 bases; unmatched junction bases: 4. This CDR3 has 15 residues. CDR3 sequence: CASSTWTSGQETQYF. The CDR3 DNA reads as TGTGCCAGCAGCACCTGGACTAGCGGGCAAGAGACCCAGTACTTC. Full variable domain (outside the CDR3, taken from reference TRBV7-2 and TRBJ2-5): GAGVSQSPSNKVTEKGKDVELRCDPISGHTALYWYRQSLGQGLEFLIYFQGNSAPDKSGLPSDRFSAERTGGSVSTLTIQRTQQEDSAVYLCASSTWTSGQETQYFGPGTRLLVL.

This clonotype was detected many times. The J gene is TRBJ1-2, the V gene TRBV30, with D unresolved. From germline, CDR1 is GTSNPN and CDR2 SVGIG (reference sequence). The CDR3 runs to 12 residues. V was pared by 4 bases and J by 6 bases, with 12 bases between. The CDR3 DNA reads TGTGCCTGGACAGGCCCACGACATGGCTACACCTTC. Its translation is CAWTGPRHGYTF.

Details on this clonotype: Because it lacks the conserved phenylalanine or tryptophan at the end, this CDR3 is likely a read error. This chain joins TRBV27 and TRBJ1-6, with TRBD1 matching 8 bases. V was clipped by 7 bases and J by 8 bases; unmatched bases: 7. This CDR3 is 14 amino acids long. Germline V gene sequence: CDR1 MNHEY, CDR2 SMNVEV (reference sequence). The CDR3 DNA is TGTGCCAGCACCTGGACAGGGTTTGATTCACCCCTCCACTCC. Protein product: CASTWTGFDSPLHS.

This clonotype was seen many times. The V gene is TRBV5-1, the J gene TRBJ2-7; 8 bases match TRBD1. The CDR3 runs 15 residues. J gave up 5 bases and V 0 bases, and 7 bases lay outside the gene matches. Germline V gives CDR1 SGHRS, CDR2 YFSETQ. CDR3 amino acids: CASSLDPGGYNEQYF. The CDR3 region has the DNA TGCGCCAGCAGCTTGGACCCAGGGGGCTATAACGAGCAGTACTTC.

This clonotype was found many times. The chain recombines TRBV12-3 or TRBV12-4 with TRBJ2-2; the D is unclear. With 3 bases removed from V and 1 base from J, the gap between germline ends came to 9 bases. The CDR3 is made up of 15 amino acids. This chain's CDR3 is CASSFGGWNTGELFF. The CDR3 DNA follows: TGTGCCAGCAGTTTTGGCGGCTGGAACACCGGGGAGCTGTTTTTT.

This clonotype showed up just a few times. The chain combines TRBV5-1 with TRBJ1-1; D call uncertain. V lost 3 bases and J lost 1, with 13 bases in between. Germline CDR1 SGHRS, CDR2 YFSETQ. CDR3 length: 15 residues. This CDR3 is CASSSLFAANTEAFF. In nucleotides, the CDR3 is TGCGCCAGCAGCTCCCTATTTGCTGCGAACACTGAAGCTTTCTTT.

The chain has TRBV20-1 and TRBJ1-1; the match to TRBD1 covers 9 bases. Germline lookup yields CDR1 DFQATT and CDR2 SNEGSKA (reference sequence). CDR3 length: 14 residues. J was trimmed by 0 bases and V by 6 bases; bases with no gene match: 5. CDR3 DNA sequence: TGCAGTGCCCAGGGACAGGGAGTGAACACTGAAGCTTTCTTT. Its protein is CSAQGQGVNTEAFF.

Ten or more counts support this clonotype. The rearrangement uses TRBV12-3 or TRBV12-4 and TRBJ1-2, with a weak D call TRBD1 (5 bases). The CDR3 runs to 13 residues. Trimming took off 0 bases at V and 7 bases at J, with 9 bases between the two ends. The CDR3 is CASSLAEGTGYTF. The CDR3 DNA reads as TGTGCCAGCAGTTTAGCCGAGGGGACTGGCTACACCTTC.

This clonotype showed up many times. V usage is TRBV11-2 and J usage is TRBJ2-5; TRBD1 or TRBD2 may be the D gene (6 bases each). V was pared by 2 bases and J by 1 base, with 11 bases between. Germline values: CDR1 SGHAT, CDR2 FQNNGV. CDR3 length: 15 residues. The CDR3 reads CASSLIGGAQETQYF. The CDR3 DNA reads as TGTGCCAGCAGCTTAATCGGGGGCGCCCAAGAGACCCAGTACTTC.

There are a few counts of this clonotype. V usage is TRBV6-5 and J usage is TRBJ2-5, with D possibly being TRBD1 (6 bases). The J call could be wrong; TRBJ2-7 is a better fit for the DNA end. The germline V gene encodes CDR1 MNHEY and CDR2 SVGAGI. This CDR3 has 15 residues. CDR3 loop: CASSYSSQAGVEQYF. DNA of the CDR3: TGTGCCAGCAGTTACTCGTCCCAGGCAGGGGTCGAGCAGTACTTC.

This chain connects TRBV4-3 to TRBJ1-5; D may be TRBD1 (5 bases). The CDR3 has 13 residues. The ends were cut back, 4 bases at V and 6 bases at J, with 10 bases in the middle. Germline assignment: CDR1 LGHNA and CDR2 YSLEER. The CDR3 DNA follows: TGCGCCAGCAGCCGAGATCAGGGTCAGCCCCAGCATTTT. Protein product: CASSRDQGQPQHF.

The genes are TRBV4-2 and TRBJ1-3; no clear D. Trimming took 0 bases from V and 4 from J, leaving 4 bases between them. Germline CDR1 and CDR2: LGHNA and YNFKEQ. The CDR3 has 13 amino acids. CDR3 sequence (DNA): TGTGCCAGCAGCCAAGATCCAGGAAACACCATATATTTT. It is translated as CASSQDPGNTIYF.